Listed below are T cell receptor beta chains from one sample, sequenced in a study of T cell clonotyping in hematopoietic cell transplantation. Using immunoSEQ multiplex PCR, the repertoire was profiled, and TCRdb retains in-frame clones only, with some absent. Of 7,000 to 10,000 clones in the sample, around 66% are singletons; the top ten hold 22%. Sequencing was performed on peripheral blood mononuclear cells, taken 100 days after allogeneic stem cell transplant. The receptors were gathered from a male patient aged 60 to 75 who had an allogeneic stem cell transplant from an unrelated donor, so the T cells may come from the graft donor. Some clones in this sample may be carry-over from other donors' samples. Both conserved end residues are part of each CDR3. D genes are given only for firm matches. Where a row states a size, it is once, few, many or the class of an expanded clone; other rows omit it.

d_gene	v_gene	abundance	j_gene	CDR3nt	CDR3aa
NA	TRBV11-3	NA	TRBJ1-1	TGTGCCAGCAGCTTACAGGGAGACACTGAAGCTTTCTTT	CASSLQGDTEAFF
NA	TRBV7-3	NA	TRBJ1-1	TGTGCCAGCAGCTTAAACGGGGGGGAGAACACTGAAGCTTTCTTT	CASSLNGGENTEAFF
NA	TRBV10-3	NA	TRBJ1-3	TGTGCCATCAGTGAGTCTATGGGGACCGGCTCTGGAAACACCATATATTTT	CAISESMGTGSGNTIYF
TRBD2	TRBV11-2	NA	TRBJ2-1	TGTGCCAGCAGCCAAGAGGGCGGGAGCTCCTACAATGAGCAGTTCTTC	CASSQEGGSSYNEQFF
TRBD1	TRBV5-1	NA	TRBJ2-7	TGCGCCAGCAGCTTGCCCCGCCGGACAGGATCCTTTTCGCACGAGCAGTACTTC	CASSLPRRTGSFSHEQYF
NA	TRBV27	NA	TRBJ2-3	TGTGCCAGCAGGGGGCTGGCTCTCACCCTTAGCACAGATACGCAGTATTTT	CASRGLALTLSTDTQYF
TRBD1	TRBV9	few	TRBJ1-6	TGTGCCAGCAGCCCAAGGACAGGGGACTCACCCCTCCACTTT	CASSPRTGDSPLHF
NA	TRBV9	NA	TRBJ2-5	TGTGCCAGCAGCTCCCGCTTAGAGGGGGAGACCCAGTACTTC	CASSSRLEGETQYF
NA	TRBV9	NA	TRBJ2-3	TGTGCCAGCAGCGTAGGGTTGTCGACAGGCCGCACAGATACGCAGTATTTT	CASSVGLSTGRTDTQYF
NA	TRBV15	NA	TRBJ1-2	TGTGCCACCAGCAGAGATCTAGGGGGAGGCTACACCTTC	CATSRDLGGGYTF
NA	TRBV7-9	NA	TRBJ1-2	TGTGCCAGCGGGGGAGCCCCCTGGGGCTACACCTTC	CASGGAPWGYTF
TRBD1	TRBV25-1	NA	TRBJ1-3	TGTGCCAGCAGTGTACAGGGGACTGGAAACACCATATATTTT	CASSVQGTGNTIYF
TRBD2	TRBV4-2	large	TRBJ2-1	TGTGCCAGCAGCCAAGAGGGCGGGAGCTCCTACAATGAGCAGTTCTTC	CASSQEGGSSYNEQFF
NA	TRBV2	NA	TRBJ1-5	TGTGCCAGCAGTGAAGAGGACAGCTATAGCAATCAGCCCCAGCATTTT	CASSEEDSYSNQPQHF
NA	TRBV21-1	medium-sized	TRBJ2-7	TGTGCCAGCAGCAAAGAACCTGAGGGAGACCCTTACGAGCAGTACTTC	CASSKEPEGDPYEQYF
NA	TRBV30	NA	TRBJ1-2	TGTGCCTGGCTTCCGGACTTAGCCTATGGCTACACCTTC	CAWLPDLAYGYTF
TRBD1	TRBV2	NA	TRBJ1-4	TGTGCCAGCAGTCGGGACAGGGGGTATGAAAAACTGTTTTTT	CASSRDRGYEKLFF
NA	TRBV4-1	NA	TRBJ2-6	TGCGCCAGCAGCCAAGACTGGAGTGGAGGGGTGGACTCTGGGGCCAACGTCCTGACTTTC	CASSQDWSGGVDSGANVLTF
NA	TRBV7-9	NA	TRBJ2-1	TGTGCCAGCAGCTTAGGCGCCAGTAATGAGCAGTTCTTC	CASSLGASNEQFF
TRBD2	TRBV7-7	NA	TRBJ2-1	TGTGCTAGCAGTCTAAGCGGGACCCCTTCGTACAATGAGCAGTTCTTC	CASSLSGTPSYNEQFF
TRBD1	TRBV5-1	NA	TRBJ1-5	TGCGCCAGCAGCTCGGGGGGGACAGGGGATCAGCCCCAGCATTTT	CASSSGGTGDQPQHF
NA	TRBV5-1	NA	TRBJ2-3	TGCGCCAGCAGCCCCGGGGTCATCACAGATACGCAGTATTTT	CASSPGVITDTQYF
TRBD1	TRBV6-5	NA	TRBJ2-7	TGTGCCAGCAGTGGGGGACAGGGGAGCGAGCAGTACTTC	CASSGGQGSEQYF
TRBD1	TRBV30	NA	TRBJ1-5	TGTGCCTGGAGTGCGGGACAGGGCCTGGAACAGCCCCAGCATTTT	CAWSAGQGLEQPQHF
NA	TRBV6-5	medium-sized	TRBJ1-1	TGTGCCAGCAGTGAAAACAGGAACACTGAAGCTTTCTTT	CASSENRNTEAFF
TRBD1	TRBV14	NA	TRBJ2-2	TGTGCCAGCAGGCGACAGGGGGTAAACACCGGGGAGCTGTTTTTT	CASRRQGVNTGELFF
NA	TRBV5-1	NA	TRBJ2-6	TGCGCCAGCAGCTTTACAAGGTCTGGGGCCAACGTCCTGACTTTC	CASSFTRSGANVLTF
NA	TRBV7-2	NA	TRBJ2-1	TGTGCCAGCAGCTTAGTTCTGGGGAGCTACAATGAGCAGTTCTTC	CASSLVLGSYNEQFF
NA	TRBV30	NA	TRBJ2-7	TGTGCCTGGAGTGTAAGGCTAGCGAGCTACGAGCAGTACTTC	CAWSVRLASYEQYF
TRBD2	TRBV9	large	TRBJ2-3	TGTGCCAGCAGCGTAGAACTAGCGGGAGCGGGAGATACGCAGTATTTT	CASSVELAGAGDTQYF
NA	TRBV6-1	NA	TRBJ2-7	TGTGCCAGCAGGCTGGCTGGGCCCAGCTCCTACGAGCAGTACTTC	CASRLAGPSSYEQYF
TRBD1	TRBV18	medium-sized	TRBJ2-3	TGTGCCAGCTCAGGACAGGACCATAGCACAGATACGCAGTATTTT	CASSGQDHSTDTQYF
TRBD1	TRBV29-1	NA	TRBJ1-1	TGCAGCGTTGAAGAAGGGGACAGTAGAGCTTTCTTT	CSVEEGDSRAFF
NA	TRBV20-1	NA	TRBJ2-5	TGCAGTGCTAGAAGACAAGAGACCCAGTACTTC	CSARRQETQYF
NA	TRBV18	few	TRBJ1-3	TGTGCCAGCTCACCAGGCTCGGGGGGAACTGGAAACACCATATATTTT	CASSPGSGGTGNTIYF
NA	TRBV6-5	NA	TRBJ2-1	TGTGCCAGCAGCGGGGAGGAGGGGGCGTACAATGAGCAGTTCTTC	CASSGEEGAYNEQFF
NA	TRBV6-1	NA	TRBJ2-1	TGTGCCAGCAGTGTACAGGGTACGGGGAATGAGCAGTTCTTC	CASSVQGTGNEQFF
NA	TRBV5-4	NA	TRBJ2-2	TGTGCCAGCAGGGAGGACGGGAACACCGGGGAGCTGTTTTTT	CASREDGNTGELFF
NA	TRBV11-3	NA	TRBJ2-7	TGTGCCAGCACCCTCGGGGGACCCACCTTCCTCGAGCAGTACTTC	CASTLGGPTFLEQYF
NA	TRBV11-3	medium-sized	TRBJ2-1	TGTGCCAGCAGCTTAGGGCTATACAATGAGCAGTTCTTC	CASSLGLYNEQFF
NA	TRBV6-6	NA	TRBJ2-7	TGTGCCAGCAGTGTCTCCTACGAGCAGTACTTC	CASSVSYEQYF
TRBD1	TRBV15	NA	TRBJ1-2	TGTGCCACCAGCTTCGCCCTCCGACAGGGTAATGGCTACACCTTC	CATSFALRQGNGYTF
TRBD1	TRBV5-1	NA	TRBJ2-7	TGCGCCAGCAGCTTGGGTGGACAGGGGGCGCTTGAGCAGTACTTC	CASSLGGQGALEQYF
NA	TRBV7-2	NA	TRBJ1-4	TGTGCCAGCAGCTTAGCCCGACCAGGGCGAGGAGAAAAACTGTTTTTT	CASSLARPGRGEKLFF
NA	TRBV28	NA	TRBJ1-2	TGTGCCAGCGGGACTACAAGGGATGGCTACACCTTC	CASGTTRDGYTF
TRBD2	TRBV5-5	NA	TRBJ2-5	TGTGCCAGCAGCTTGGCTAGCGGGGGGGTTGAAGAGACCCAGTACTTC	CASSLASGGVEETQYF
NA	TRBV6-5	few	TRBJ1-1	TGTGCCAGCAGTTATGGACACACTGAAGCTTTCTTT	CASSYGHTEAFF
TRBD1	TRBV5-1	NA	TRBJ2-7	TGCGCCAGCAGCGACGGACAGGGGTCCTACGAGCAGTACTTC	CASSDGQGSYEQYF
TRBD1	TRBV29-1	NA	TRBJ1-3	TGCAGCGCCTACCAACAGGGGGCTGTTGGAAACACCATATATTTT	CSAYQQGAVGNTIYF
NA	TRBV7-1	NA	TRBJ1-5	TGTGCCAGCAGCCCCGGGGTCCTTCAGCCCCAGCATTTT	CASSPGVLQPQHF
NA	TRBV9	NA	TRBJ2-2	TGTGCCAGCAGCGTAAGGGGGGACACCGGGGAGCTGTTTTTT	CASSVRGDTGELFF
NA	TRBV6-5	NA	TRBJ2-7	TGTGCCAGCAGAAGTTTCTCTAGTTACGAGCAGTACTTC	CASRSFSSYEQYF
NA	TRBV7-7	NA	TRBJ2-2	TGTGCTAGCAGCTTAGCGAGAGGTCTCGCGAACACCGGGGAGCTGTTTTTT	CASSLARGLANTGELFF
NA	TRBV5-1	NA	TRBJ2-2	TGCGCCAGCAGTTCTTCCAGGGGCACCGGGGAGCTGTTTTTT	CASSSSRGTGELFF
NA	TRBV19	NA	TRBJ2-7	TGTGCCAGTAGCCCTACAGGGATCTGGTACGAGCAGTACTTC	CASSPTGIWYEQYF
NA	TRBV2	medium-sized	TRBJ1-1	TGTGCCAGCAGTGAATTTCCGGGGACTGAAGCTTTCTTT	CASSEFPGTEAFF
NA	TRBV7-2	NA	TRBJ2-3	TGTGCCAGCAGCTTAGAGATCAGGCTCACAGATACGCAGTATTTT	CASSLEIRLTDTQYF
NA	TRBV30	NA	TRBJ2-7	TGTGCCTGGAGTGTCGGGACTCTTCCTAGCGACGAGCAGTACTTC	CAWSVGTLPSDEQYF
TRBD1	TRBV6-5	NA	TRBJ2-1	TGTGCCAGCAAATTGGGGACAGGGGGCCTCAATGAGCAGTTCTTC	CASKLGTGGLNEQFF
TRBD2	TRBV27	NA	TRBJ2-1	TGTGCCAGCAGCCCACTTGGGGGACTAGTTTCCAATGAGCAGTTCTTC	CASSPLGGLVSNEQFF